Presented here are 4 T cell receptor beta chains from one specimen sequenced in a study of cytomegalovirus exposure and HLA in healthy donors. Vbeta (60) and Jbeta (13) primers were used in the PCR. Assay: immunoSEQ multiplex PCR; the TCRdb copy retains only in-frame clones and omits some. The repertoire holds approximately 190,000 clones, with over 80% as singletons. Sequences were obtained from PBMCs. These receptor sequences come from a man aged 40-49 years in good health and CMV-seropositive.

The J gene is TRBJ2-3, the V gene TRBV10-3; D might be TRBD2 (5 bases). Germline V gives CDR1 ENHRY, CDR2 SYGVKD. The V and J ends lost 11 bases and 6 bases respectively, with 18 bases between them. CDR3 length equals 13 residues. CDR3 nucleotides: TGTGCCCTTGGGAGCCGCGGGCGTGATACGCAGTATTTT. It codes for CALGSRGRDTQYF.

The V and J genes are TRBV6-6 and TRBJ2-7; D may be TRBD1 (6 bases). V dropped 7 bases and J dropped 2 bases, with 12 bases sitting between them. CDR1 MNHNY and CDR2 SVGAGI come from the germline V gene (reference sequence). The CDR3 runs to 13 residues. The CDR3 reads CASTHQGPYEQYF. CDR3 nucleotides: TGTGCCAGCACTCATCAGGGGCCCTACGAGCAGTACTTC.

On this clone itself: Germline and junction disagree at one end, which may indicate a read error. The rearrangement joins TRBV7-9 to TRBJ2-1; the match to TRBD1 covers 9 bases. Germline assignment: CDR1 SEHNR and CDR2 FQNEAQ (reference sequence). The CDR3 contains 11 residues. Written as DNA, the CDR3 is TGTGCCAGCAGCCTTGGGACAGGGAAGCTCTTC. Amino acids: CASSLGTGKLF.

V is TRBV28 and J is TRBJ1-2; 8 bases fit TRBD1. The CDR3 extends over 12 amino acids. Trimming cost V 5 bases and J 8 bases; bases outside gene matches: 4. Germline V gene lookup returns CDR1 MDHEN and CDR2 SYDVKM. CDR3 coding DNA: TGTGCCAGCAGTGGGACAGGAAGAGGCTACACCTTC. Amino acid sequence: CASSGTGRGYTF.